The 17 T cell receptor beta chains reported below all come from one sample, sequenced in a study of T-cell reconstitution after alpha-beta-depleted transplantation in children. The authors prepared the TCRbeta library with unique molecular identifiers. TCRdb re-derived calls from the PCR reads in MiXCR, one entry per CDR3 protein. The sample holds hundreds of thousands of distinct CDR3 sequences, more than 20% seen once. The source was PBMCs, mostly from graft donor cells, collected 360 days after TCRalphabeta/CD19-depleted stem cell transplant. Source of these receptors: a boy in the first two years of life who had a stem cell transplant for acute myeloid leukemia, so the T cells may come from the graft donor.

A single count supports this clonotype. The V call is TRBV11-2, the J call TRBJ1-2; D is unclear. This CDR3 is built from 16 residues. Trimming stripped 0 bases from V and 0 bases from J, with 11 bases between. Germline loops: CDR1 SGHAT, CDR2 FQNNGV. CDR3: CASSLEGRKTNYGYTF. The CDR3 DNA is TGTGCCAGCAGCTTAGAGGGCAGGAAAACTAACTATGGCTACACCTTC.

The chain has TRBV7-2 and TRBJ2-7; TRBD1 matches at 7 bases. V shed 5 bases, J shed 3 bases, and the junction held 7 bases outside the gene matches. CDR1 is SGHTA, CDR2 FQGNSA, per germline. The CDR3 consists of 14 residues. CDR3 sequence reads: CASSQGQPYYEQYF. CDR3 coding DNA: TGTGCCAGCAGCCAGGGACAGCCTTACTACGAGCAGTACTTC.

Many counts were recorded for this clonotype. V gene TRBV24-1 combines with J gene TRBJ2-1, with TRBD2 as a possible D gene (5 bases). This CDR3 spans 15 amino acids. Trimming stripped 4 bases from V and 6 bases from J, with 15 bases between. CDR1 is KGHDR, CDR2 SFDVKD, per germline. The CDR3 coding sequence is TGTGCCACCAGTGACGGACTGACGATATTCAATGAGCAGTTCTTC. Translating it yields CATSDGLTIFNEQFF.

This clonotype was observed a handful of times. The gene calls are TRBV7-2 and TRBJ1-1, with a tentative D call TRBD1 (6 bases). Trimming took off 2 bases at V and 4 bases at J, with 14 bases between the two ends. The CDR3 is 15 amino acids. CDR1 and CDR2 (germline): SGHTA, FQGNSA. The CDR3 is CASSLNGGRLTEAFF. CDR3 in DNA: TGTGCCAGCAGCTTAAACGGGGGGCGGCTCACTGAAGCTTTCTTT.

This chain links TRBV4-3 with TRBJ2-6; no reliable D call. In germline, CDR1 is LGHNA, CDR2 YSLEER. The CDR3 sequence is 17 residues long. V was shortened by 0 bases and J by 0 bases, with 9 bases between the two germline ends. The DNA for the CDR3 is TGCGCCAGCAGCCAAGATCTCATCAGCTCTGGGGCCAACGTCCTGACTTTC. Translation gives CASSQDLISSGANVLTF.

This clonotype was seen repeatedly, ten times or more. V gene TRBV7-9 combines with J gene TRBJ2-7, with 7 bases that match TRBD1. J lost 6 bases, V lost 5 bases, and 10 bases had no gene match. The germline V gene encodes CDR1 SEHNR and CDR2 FQNEAQ (reference sequence). CDR3 length: 14 residues. CDR3 DNA: TGTGCCAGCAGCGTTAACAGGGGTGGGTCCGAGCAGTACTTC. Translated: CASSVNRGGSEQYF.

The chain combines TRBV6-1 with TRBJ2-1, with 7 nucleotides matching TRBD2. CDR1 and CDR2 from the germline V gene are MNHNS and SASEGT. The CDR3 is 16 residues long. V lost 2 bases and J lost 3; bases outside the gene matches: 7. DNA of the CDR3: TGTGCCAGCAGTGAACGGACTAGTCGTCTCTACAATGAGCAGTTCTTC. It yields the protein CASSERTSRLYNEQFF.

This clonotype showed up just a few times. This chain uses TRBV5-1 with TRBJ2-6; perhaps TRBD2 as D (6 bases). This CDR3 has 18 amino acids. CDR1 is SGHRS and CDR2 is YFSETQ in the germline V gene. The V end lost 3 bases, the J end lost 1 base, and 17 bases lay between the germline ends. The CDR3 region is CASSSNRDLLSGANVLTF. The CDR3 coding sequence is TGCGCCAGCAGCTCAAACCGGGACTTGTTGTCTGGGGCCAACGTCCTGACTTTC.

The V and J genes are TRBV10-2 and TRBJ1-2; possibly TRBD1 for D (5 bases). Trimming took off 0 bases at V and 7 bases at J, with 21 bases between the two ends. Germline V lookup: CDR1 WSHSY, CDR2 SAAADI. CDR3 size: 17 residues. CDR3 nucleotides: TGCGCCAGCAGTGAGTCGGGTGGCATCAGGGACTCTTTTGGCTACACCTTC. As protein: CASSESGGIRDSFGYTF.

The rearrangement uses TRBV7-8 and TRBJ2-3; 9 positions agree with TRBD2. There are 18 residues in the CDR3. Germline trimming cut 5 bases from V and 2 bases from J; bases unmatched to any gene: 14. Germline CDR1 is SGHVS and CDR2 is FQNEAQ. Here the CDR3 DNA reads TGTGCCAGCAGCCTCAGGCGTGCGACTAGCGGACCCACAGATACGCAGTATTTT. This sequence encodes CASSLRRATSGPTDTQYF.

This clonotype was seen many times. V and J are TRBV6-2 or TRBV6-3 and TRBJ2-1; no definite D call. Germline CDR1 and CDR2: MNHEY and SVGEGT. CDR3 size: 11 residues. Trimming removed 2 bases at V and 8 bases at J, with 4 bases between. The CDR3 region is CASSYSYEQFF. The CDR3 DNA reads as TGTGCCAGCAGTTACAGCTATGAGCAGTTCTTC.

This clonotype appeared a few times. The chain links TRBV10-3 to TRBJ1-2; D not certain. V was pared by 4 bases and J by 0 bases, with 9 bases between. The CDR3 loop spans 14 amino acids. Germline V gene data show CDR1 as ENHRY and CDR2 as SYGVKD. This CDR3 is CAISAEGSNYGYTF. CDR3 coding DNA: TGTGCCATCAGTGCGGAGGGTTCTAACTATGGCTACACCTTC.

This clonotype appeared many times. The V call is TRBV24-1, the J call TRBJ2-7; 10 bases agree with TRBD1. The junction had 4 bases not matched to a gene; V was cut back by 3 bases and J by 3 bases. The CDR3 totals 15 residues. Germline V CDR1 and CDR2: KGHDR, SFDVKD. The CDR3: CATSDPRTGGYEQYF. As DNA, the CDR3 is TGTGCCACCAGTGATCCGCGGACAGGGGGCTACGAGCAGTACTTC.

V is TRBV6-5 and J is TRBJ1-1; TRBD1 matches at 7 bases. The CDR3 spans 12 residues. Looked up from germline, CDR1 is MNHEY and CDR2 is SVGAGI. Losses at the gene ends were 6 bases for V and 8 bases for J; bases not matched to a gene: 6. The CDR3 loop is CASRTRTGEAFF. The CDR3 region has the DNA TGTGCCAGCAGGACGCGGACAGGAGAAGCTTTCTTT.

The chain combines TRBV29-1 with TRBJ2-5, with D maybe TRBD1 (6 bases). This CDR3 is 15 amino acids long. CDR1 is SQVTM, CDR2 ANQGSEA, per germline. Trimming took 7 bases from V and 3 from J, leaving 21 bases between them. The CDR3 DNA reads as TGCAGCGCCGGATCGGGACAAAAGTTAGAAGAGACCCAGTACTTC. Translation gives CSAGSGQKLEETQYF.

This clonotype was recorded at least ten times. The rearrangement links TRBV20-1 to TRBJ2-1, with 9 bases matching TRBD1. CDR3 length: 14 amino acids. Per the germline V gene, CDR1 is DFQATT and CDR2 is SNEGSKA (reference sequence). The trim removed 3 bases at V and 3 bases at J, leaving 3 bases unmatched. In nucleotides, the CDR3 is TGCAGTGCTAGTAGGGACAGGGACTACAATGAGCAGTTCTTC. Translation: CSASRDRDYNEQFF.

This clonotype has at least ten counts. As DNA, the CDR3 is TGCAGCGTTGAAGAACTGGGAGATCCAGATACGCAGTATTTT. Its translation is CSVEELGDPDTQYF. The V call is TRBV29-1, the J call TRBJ2-3, with a tentative D call TRBD2 (5 bases). The CDR3 spans 14 residues. In germline, CDR1 is SQVTM, CDR2 ANQGSEA. V lost 0 bases, J lost 4 bases, and 11 bases lay in between.